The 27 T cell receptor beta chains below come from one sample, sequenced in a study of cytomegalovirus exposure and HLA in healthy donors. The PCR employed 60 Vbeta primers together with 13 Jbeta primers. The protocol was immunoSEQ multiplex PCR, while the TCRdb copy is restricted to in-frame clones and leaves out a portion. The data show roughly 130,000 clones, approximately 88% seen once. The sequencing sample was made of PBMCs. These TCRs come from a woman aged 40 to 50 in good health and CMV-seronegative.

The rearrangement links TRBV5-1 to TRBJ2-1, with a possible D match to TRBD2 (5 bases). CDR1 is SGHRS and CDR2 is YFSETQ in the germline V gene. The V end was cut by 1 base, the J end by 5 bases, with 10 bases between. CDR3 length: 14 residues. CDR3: CASSLSGSHNEQFF. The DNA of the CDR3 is TGCGCCAGCAGCTTGAGCGGTTCCCACAATGAGCAGTTCTTC.

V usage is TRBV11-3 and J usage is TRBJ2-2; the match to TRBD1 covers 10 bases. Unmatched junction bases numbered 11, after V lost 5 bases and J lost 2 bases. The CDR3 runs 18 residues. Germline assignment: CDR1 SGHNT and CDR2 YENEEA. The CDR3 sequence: CASSQFSGTGDNTGELFF. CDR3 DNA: TGTGCCAGCAGCCAATTTTCCGGGACAGGGGATAACACCGGGGAGCTGTTTTTT.

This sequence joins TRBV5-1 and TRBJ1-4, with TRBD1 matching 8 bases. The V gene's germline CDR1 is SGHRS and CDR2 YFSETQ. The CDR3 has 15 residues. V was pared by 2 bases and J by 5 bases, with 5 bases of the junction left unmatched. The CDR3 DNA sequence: TGCGCCAGCAGCTTAGGACAGGGTGGCAATGAAAAACTGTTTTTT. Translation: CASSLGQGGNEKLFF. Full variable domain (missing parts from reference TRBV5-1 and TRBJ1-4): KAGVTQTPRYLIKTRGQQVTLSCSPISGHRSVSWYQQTPGQGLQFLFEYFSETQRNKGNFPGRFSGRQFSNSRSEMNVSTLELGDSALYLCASSLGQGGNEKLFFGSGTQLSVL.

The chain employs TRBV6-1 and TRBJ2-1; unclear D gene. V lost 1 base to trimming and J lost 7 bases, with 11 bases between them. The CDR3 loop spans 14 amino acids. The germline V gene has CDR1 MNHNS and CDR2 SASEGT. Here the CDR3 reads CASSEERWSNEQFF. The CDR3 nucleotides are TGTGCCAGCAGTGAAGAACGGTGGTCTAATGAGCAGTTCTTC.

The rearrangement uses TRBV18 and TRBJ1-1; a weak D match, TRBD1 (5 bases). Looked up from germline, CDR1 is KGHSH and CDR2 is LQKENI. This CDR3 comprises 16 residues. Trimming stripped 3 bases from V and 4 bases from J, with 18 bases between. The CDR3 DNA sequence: TGTGCCAGCTCACCTACCTGGTCGGGGAGGGGCACTGAAGCTTTCTTT. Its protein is CASSPTWSGRGTEAFF.

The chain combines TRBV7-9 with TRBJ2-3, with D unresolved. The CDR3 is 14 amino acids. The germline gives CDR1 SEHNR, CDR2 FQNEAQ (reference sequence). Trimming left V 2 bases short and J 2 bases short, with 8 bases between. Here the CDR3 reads CASSLSYYTDTQYF. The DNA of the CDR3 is TGTGCCAGCAGCTTATCCTACTACACAGATACGCAGTATTTT. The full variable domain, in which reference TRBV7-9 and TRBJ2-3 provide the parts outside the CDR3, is DTGVSQNPRHKITKRGQNVTFRCDPISEHNRLYWYRQTLGQGPEFLTYFQNEAQLEKSRLLSDRFSAERPKGSFSTLEIQRTEQGDSAMYLCASSLSYYTDTQYFGPGTRLTVL.

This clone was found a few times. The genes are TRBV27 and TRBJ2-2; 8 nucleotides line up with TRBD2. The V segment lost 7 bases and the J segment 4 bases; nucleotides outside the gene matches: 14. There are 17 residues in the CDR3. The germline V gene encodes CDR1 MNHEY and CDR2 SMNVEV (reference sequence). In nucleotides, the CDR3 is TGTGCCAGCACGCGACTAGCGATTAAAAGCGGCACCGGGGAGCTGTTTTTT. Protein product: CASTRLAIKSGTGELFF.

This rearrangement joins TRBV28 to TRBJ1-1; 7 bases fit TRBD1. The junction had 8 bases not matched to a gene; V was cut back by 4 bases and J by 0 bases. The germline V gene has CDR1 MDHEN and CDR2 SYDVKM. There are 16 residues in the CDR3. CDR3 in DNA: TGTGCCAGCAGTTACCGACAGGGTTGGGTGAACACTGAAGCTTTCTTT. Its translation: CASSYRQGWVNTEAFF. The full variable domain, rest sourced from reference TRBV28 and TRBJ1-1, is DVKVTQSSRYLVKRTGEKVFLECVQDMDHENMFWYRQDPGLGLRLIYFSYDVKMKEKGDIPEGYSVSREKKERFSLILESASTNQTSMYLCASSYRQGWVNTEAFFGQGTRLTVV.

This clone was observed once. The CDR3 bases are TGTGCCAGCAGCTTAGATCAAGTCAGGGTTAACTATGGCTACACCTTC. This codes for CASSLDQVRVNYGYTF. The V gene is TRBV11-3, the J gene TRBJ1-2; maybe TRBD1 (5 bases). CDR3 length: 16 amino acids. Between the trimmed V and J ends, which lost 0 bases and 1 base, there was a span of 12 bases. Germline V CDR1 and CDR2: SGHNT, YENEEA.

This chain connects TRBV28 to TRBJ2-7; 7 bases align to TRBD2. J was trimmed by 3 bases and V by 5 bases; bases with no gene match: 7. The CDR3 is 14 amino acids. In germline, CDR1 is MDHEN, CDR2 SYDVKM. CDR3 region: CASSTPGLSYEQYF. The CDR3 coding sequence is TGTGCCAGCAGTACACCGGGACTAAGCTACGAGCAGTACTTC.

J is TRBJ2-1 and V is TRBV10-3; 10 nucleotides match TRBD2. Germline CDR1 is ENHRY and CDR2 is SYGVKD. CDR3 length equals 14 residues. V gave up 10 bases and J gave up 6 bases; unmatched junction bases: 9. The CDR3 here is CATGGSGRANEQFF. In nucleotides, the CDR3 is TGTGCCACTGGGGGGAGCGGGAGGGCCAATGAGCAGTTCTTC.

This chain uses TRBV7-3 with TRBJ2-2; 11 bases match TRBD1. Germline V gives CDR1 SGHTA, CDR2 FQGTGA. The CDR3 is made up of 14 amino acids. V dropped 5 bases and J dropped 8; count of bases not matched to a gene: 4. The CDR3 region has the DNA TGTGCCAGCAGCCGGGACAGGGGGTCTGGGGAGCTGTTTTTT. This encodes CASSRDRGSGELFF.

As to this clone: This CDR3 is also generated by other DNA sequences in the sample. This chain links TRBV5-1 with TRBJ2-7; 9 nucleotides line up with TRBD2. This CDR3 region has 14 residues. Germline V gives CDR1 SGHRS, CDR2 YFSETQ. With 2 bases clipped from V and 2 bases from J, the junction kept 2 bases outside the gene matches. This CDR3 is CASSLAGGPYEQYF. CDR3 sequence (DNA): TGCGCCAGCAGCTTAGCGGGAGGTCCCTACGAGCAGTACTTC.

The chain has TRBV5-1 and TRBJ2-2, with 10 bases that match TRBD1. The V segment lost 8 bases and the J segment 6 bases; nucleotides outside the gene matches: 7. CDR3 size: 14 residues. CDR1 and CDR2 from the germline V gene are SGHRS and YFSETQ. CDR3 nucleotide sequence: TGCGCCAGTGGGTTCGACAGGGGGCCCGGGGAGCTGTTTTTT. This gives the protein CASGFDRGPGELFF. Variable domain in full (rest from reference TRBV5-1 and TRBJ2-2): KAGVTQTPRYLIKTRGQQVTLSCSPISGHRSVSWYQQTPGQGLQFLFEYFSETQRNKGNFPGRFSGRQFSNSRSEMNVSTLELGDSALYLCASGFDRGPGELFFGEGSRLTVL.

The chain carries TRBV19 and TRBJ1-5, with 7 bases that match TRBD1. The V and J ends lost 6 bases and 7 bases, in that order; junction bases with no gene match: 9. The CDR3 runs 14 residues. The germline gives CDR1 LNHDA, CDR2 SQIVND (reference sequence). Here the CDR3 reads CASRTNRGDQPQHF. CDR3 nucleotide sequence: TGTGCCAGTAGGACTAACAGGGGAGACCAGCCCCAGCATTTT.

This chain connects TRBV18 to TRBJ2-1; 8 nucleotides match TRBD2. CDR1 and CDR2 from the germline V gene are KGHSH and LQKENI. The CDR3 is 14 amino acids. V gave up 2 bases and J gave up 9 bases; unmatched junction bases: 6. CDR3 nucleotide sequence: TGTGCCAGCTCACCAACACGGGAGGGCCTTGAGCAGTTCTTC. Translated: CASSPTREGLEQFF.

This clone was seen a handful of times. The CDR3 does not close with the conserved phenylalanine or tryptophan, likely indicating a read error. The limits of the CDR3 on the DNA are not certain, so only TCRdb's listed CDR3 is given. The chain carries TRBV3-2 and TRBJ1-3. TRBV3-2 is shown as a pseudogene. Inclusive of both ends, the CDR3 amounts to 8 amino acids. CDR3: CASSQDPS.

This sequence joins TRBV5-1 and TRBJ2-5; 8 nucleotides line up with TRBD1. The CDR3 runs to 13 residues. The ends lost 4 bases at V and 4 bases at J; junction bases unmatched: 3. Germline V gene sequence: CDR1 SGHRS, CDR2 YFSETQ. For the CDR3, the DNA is TGCGCCAGCAGCGTAGGACAGGGAGAGACCCAGTACTTC. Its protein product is CASSVGQGETQYF.

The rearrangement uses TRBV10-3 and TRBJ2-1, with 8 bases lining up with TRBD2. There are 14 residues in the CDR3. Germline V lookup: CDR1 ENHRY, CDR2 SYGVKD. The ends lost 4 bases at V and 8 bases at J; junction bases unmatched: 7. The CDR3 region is CAISVASGHDEQFF. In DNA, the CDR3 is TGTGCCATCAGTGTGGCTAGCGGGCACGATGAGCAGTTCTTC.

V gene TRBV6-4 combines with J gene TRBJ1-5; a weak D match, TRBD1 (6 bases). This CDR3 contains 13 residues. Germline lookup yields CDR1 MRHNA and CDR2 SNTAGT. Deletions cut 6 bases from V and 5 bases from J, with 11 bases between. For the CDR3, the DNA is TGTGCCAGCAGCTCCGACAGGTATCAGCCCCAGCATTTT. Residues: CASSSDRYQPQHF.

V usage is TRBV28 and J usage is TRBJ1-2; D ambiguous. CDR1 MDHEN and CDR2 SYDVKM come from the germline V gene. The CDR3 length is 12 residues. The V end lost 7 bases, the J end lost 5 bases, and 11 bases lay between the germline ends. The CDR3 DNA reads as TGTGCCAGCAAACGGGAAGGGTATGGCTACACCTTC. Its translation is CASKREGYGYTF.

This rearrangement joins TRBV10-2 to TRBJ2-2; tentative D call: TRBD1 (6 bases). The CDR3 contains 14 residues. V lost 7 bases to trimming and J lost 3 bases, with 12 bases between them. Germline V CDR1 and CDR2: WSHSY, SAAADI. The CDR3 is CASTGAEYTGELFF. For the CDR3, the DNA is TGCGCCAGCACAGGGGCGGAGTACACCGGGGAGCTGTTTTTT.

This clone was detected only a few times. The CDR3 loop reads CASSYGAQTSALQFF. CDR3 bases: TGTGCCAGCAGTTACGGGGCCCAGACTAGCGCTCTCCAGTTCTTC. This chain connects TRBV6-6 to TRBJ2-1; 8 nucleotides align to TRBD2. CDR1 and CDR2 from the germline V gene are MNHNY and SVGAGI (reference sequence). The CDR3 is made up of 15 amino acids. Losses at the gene ends were 2 bases for V and 13 bases for J; bases not matched to a gene: 13.

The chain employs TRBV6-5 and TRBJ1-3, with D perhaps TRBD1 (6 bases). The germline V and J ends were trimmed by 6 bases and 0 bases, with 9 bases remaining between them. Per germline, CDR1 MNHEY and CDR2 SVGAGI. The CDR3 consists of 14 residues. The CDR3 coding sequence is TGTGCCAGCAGGGACAGTATCTCTGGAAACACCATATATTTT. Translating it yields CASRDSISGNTIYF.

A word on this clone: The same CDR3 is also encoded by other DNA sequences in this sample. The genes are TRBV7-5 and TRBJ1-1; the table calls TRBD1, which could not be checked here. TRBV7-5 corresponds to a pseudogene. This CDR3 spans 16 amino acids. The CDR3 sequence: CVRSHQQGMENTEAFF. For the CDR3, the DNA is TGTGTCAGAAGCCACCAACAGGGGATGGAGAACACTGAAGCCTTCTTT.

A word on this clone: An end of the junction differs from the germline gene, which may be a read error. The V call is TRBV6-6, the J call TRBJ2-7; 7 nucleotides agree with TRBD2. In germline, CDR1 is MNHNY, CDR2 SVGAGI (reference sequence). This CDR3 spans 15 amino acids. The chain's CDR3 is CAGSYSAGVSYEQYF. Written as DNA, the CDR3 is TGTGCCGGCAGTTACTCGGCGGGGGTTTCCTACGAGCAGTACTTC.

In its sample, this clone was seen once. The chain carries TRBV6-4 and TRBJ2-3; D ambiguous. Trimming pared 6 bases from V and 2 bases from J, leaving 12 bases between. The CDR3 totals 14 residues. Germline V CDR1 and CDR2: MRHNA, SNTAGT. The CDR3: CASRRGGTTDTQYF. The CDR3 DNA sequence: TGTGCCAGCAGGCGAGGCGGTACCACAGATACGCAGTATTTT.